This TCR beta chain originates from a study of cytomegalovirus exposure and HLA in healthy donors. Study-wide results and limits: Compared with the roughly 730-donor mean, an Asian-associated ancestry cluster reportedly had fewer N-insertions, according to a later analysis.

The junction had 4 bases not matched to a gene; V was cut back by 3 bases and J by 7 bases. CDR3 length equals 15 residues. The germline V gene encodes CDR1 MGHRA and CDR2 YSYEKL. To note about this clone: Its antigen is not known. Other nucleotide sequences from this sample produce the same CDR3.

13 Jbeta primers and 60 Vbeta primers were used for the PCR. The assay was immunoSEQ multiplex PCR, and TCRdb's table has in-frame clones only and misses some. Of some 150,000 clones detected, roughly 77% appear once; the ten largest clones hold 3.7%. The rearrangement links TRBV4-1 to TRBJ1-6, with 9 nucleotides matching TRBD1. This sequence was found in a man under 40 in good health and CMV-seropositive. Sequencing was carried out using PBMCs. CDR3 DNA sequence: TGCGCCAGCAGCCAGGGGACAGGGCTGAATTCACCCCTCCACTTT. The encoded protein is CASSQGTGLNSPLHF.